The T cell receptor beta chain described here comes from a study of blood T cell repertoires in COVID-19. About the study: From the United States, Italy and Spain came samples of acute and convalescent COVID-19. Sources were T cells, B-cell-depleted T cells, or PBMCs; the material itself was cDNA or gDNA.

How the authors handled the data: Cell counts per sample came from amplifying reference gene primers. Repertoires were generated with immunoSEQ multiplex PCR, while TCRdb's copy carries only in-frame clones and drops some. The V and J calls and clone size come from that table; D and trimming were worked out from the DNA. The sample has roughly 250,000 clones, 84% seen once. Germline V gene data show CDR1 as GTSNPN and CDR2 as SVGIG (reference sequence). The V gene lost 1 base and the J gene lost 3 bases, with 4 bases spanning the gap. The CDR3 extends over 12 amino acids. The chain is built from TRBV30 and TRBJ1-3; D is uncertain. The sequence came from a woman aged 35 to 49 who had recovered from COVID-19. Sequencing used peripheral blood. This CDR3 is CAWSAIGNTIYF. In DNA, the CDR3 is TGTGCCTGGAGTGCAATTGGAAACACCATATATTTT.